The 26 T cell receptor beta chains below come from one sample, sequenced in a study of beta chain features in type 1 diabetes. Reverse transcribing all isolated RNA meant expressed TCRB transcripts were sequenced. Profiling relied on immunoSEQ multiplex PCR, and the TCRdb table lists in-frame clones only, not all of them. The sample carries about 140,000 clones, about 9.1% recorded once. The sequencing sample was made of central memory CD4+ T cells from blood. These receptors were taken from a woman aged 40 to 49 in good health.

The chain has TRBV20-1 and TRBJ2-1, with D maybe TRBD1 (5 bases). CDR3 size: 11 residues. Trimming stripped 0 bases from V and 9 bases from J, with 6 bases between. Germline CDR1 is DFQATT and CDR2 is SNEGSKA (reference sequence). CDR3 bases: TGCAGTGCTAGAGAAAGGGGTGAGCAGTTCTTC. It is translated as CSARERGEQFF.

This clone was detected only a few times. The chain recombines TRBV5-6 with TRBJ1-3; maybe TRBD1 (5 bases). The CDR3 length is 15 residues. From germline, CDR1 is SGHDT and CDR2 YYEEEE. With 4 bases removed from V and 3 bases from J, the gap between germline ends came to 14 bases. CDR3 nucleotide sequence: TGTGCCAGCAGCCCGGGACTAGGCATTGGAAACACCATATATTTT. Its protein product is CASSPGLGIGNTIYF. Using reference TRBV5-6 and TRBJ1-3 for the parts outside the CDR3, the full variable domain is DAGVTQSPTHLIKTRGQQVTLRCSPKSGHDTVSWYQQALGQGPQFIFQYYEEEERQRGNFPDRFSGHQFPNYSSELNVNALLLGDSALYLCASSPGLGIGNTIYFGEGSWLTVV.

Only a few counts were recorded for this clone. The chain carries TRBV10-3 and TRBJ2-2; unclear D gene. V was pared by 5 bases and J by 6 bases, with 4 bases between. This CDR3 has 11 residues. From germline, CDR1 is ENHRY and CDR2 SYGVKD. CDR3 coding DNA: TGTGCCATCAGTCCCGCCGGGGAGCTGTTTTTT. Translation: CAISPAGELFF.

The chain links TRBV11-3 to TRBJ2-3, with D unresolved. This CDR3 has 14 amino acids. V lost 5 bases, J lost 1 base, and 10 bases lay in between. CDR1 SGHNT and CDR2 YENEEA come from the germline V gene. CDR3 in amino acids: CASSRGWGTDTQYF. In DNA form, the CDR3 reads TGTGCCAGCAGCCGAGGATGGGGCACAGATACGCAGTATTTT.

This clone was seen just once. In nucleotides, the CDR3 is TGTGCCAGCACCTATAGCGGGGGGAATGAGCAGTTCTTC. Residues: CASTYSGGNEQFF. J is TRBJ2-1 and V is TRBV4-2, with 10 nucleotides matching TRBD2. Trimming at V came to 7 bases and at J to 7 bases, leaving 4 bases not matched to a gene. CDR1 LGHNA and CDR2 YNFKEQ come from the germline V gene. There are 13 residues in the CDR3.

This clone was detected ten times or more. The same CDR3 can be traced to other DNA sequences in this sample. The gene calls are TRBV6-4 and TRBJ2-1; 7 nucleotides match TRBD2. J lost 2 bases, V lost 0 bases, and 1 base had no gene match. Germline V CDR1 and CDR2: MRHNA, SNTAGT. The CDR3 sequence is 15 residues long. The CDR3 DNA reads TGTGCCAGCAGTGACTCGGGGGGGGCCTACAATGAGCAGTTCTTC. This gives the protein CASSDSGGAYNEQFF.

A single count supports this clone. J is TRBJ1-2 and V is TRBV19; 10 bases match TRBD1. CDR1 is LNHDA and CDR2 is SQIVND in the germline V gene (reference sequence). With 4 bases clipped from V and 2 bases from J, the junction kept 10 bases outside the gene matches. The CDR3 runs to 17 residues. The CDR3 DNA is TGTGCCAGTAGTACACCGGGACAGGGGACCCCCAACTATGGCTACACCTTC. Protein: CASSTPGQGTPNYGYTF.

This chain links TRBV19 with TRBJ1-2, with D hard to call. The CDR3 runs to 13 residues. Per germline, CDR1 LNHDA and CDR2 SQIVND (reference sequence). V was pared by 5 bases and J by 7 bases, with 14 bases between. The CDR3 DNA is TGTGCCAGTAGTCGTACGGCGGTTGGTGGCTACACCTTC. Its protein product is CASSRTAVGGYTF.

The chain combines TRBV6-1 with TRBJ1-2; no clear D. In germline, CDR1 is MNHNS, CDR2 SASEGT. The CDR3 loop spans 15 amino acids. Between the trimmed V and J ends, which lost 3 bases and 4 bases, there was a span of 15 bases. CDR3 nucleotides: TGTGCCAGCAGTGACGGGTCAGGAGGGAGCTATGGCTACACCTTC. Its protein product is CASSDGSGGSYGYTF.

This clone was counted a few times. This chain joins TRBV5-1 and TRBJ2-1; the D gene is possibly TRBD2 (7 bases). V lost 1 base to trimming and J lost 6 bases, with 14 bases between them. CDR1 is SGHRS and CDR2 is YFSETQ in the germline V gene. This CDR3 comprises 15 residues. The CDR3 loop reads CASSLTQGRVNEQFF. The CDR3 nucleotides read TGCGCCAGCAGCTTGACCCAGGGGAGGGTCAATGAGCAGTTCTTC.

V and J are TRBV7-8 and TRBJ1-4; D remains unclear. V lost 1 base and J lost 7, with 10 bases in between. The germline V gene has CDR1 SGHVS and CDR2 FQNEAQ. CDR3 size: 14 residues. The CDR3 bases are TGTGCCAGCAGCTTAGACAGTCTGGGTGAAAAACTGTTTTTT. The encoded protein is CASSLDSLGEKLFF.

The rearrangement links TRBV18 to TRBJ1-1; TRBD1 is a possible D gene (5 bases). Per the germline V gene, CDR1 is KGHSH and CDR2 is LQKENI. CDR3 length: 16 residues. With 0 bases removed from V and 3 bases from J, the gap between germline ends came to 14 bases. The CDR3 spells CASSPPKRGGDTEAFF. CDR3 nucleotide sequence: TGTGCCAGCTCACCACCTAAGCGGGGGGGGGACACTGAAGCTTTCTTT.

The V gene is TRBV4-1, the J gene TRBJ2-5; 10 bases are a match to TRBD1. This CDR3 has 15 amino acids. CDR1 and CDR2 (germline): MGHRA, YSYEKL. V dropped 5 bases and J dropped 5; count of bases not matched to a gene: 8. CDR3 DNA sequence: TGCGCCAGCAGCACGGGACAGGGGTCAGGGGAGACCCAGTACTTC. Protein product: CASSTGQGSGETQYF.

The chain has TRBV27 and TRBJ1-6; tentative D call: TRBD1 (5 bases). The CDR3 length is 15 residues. Germline lookup yields CDR1 MNHEY and CDR2 SMNVEV (reference sequence). Trimming removed 2 bases from V and 6 bases from J, with 11 bases in between. CDR3 sequence reads: CASSLTGPSNSPLHF. The DNA for the CDR3 is TGTGCCAGCAGTTTAACAGGACCGAGTAATTCACCCCTCCACTTT.

This clone was observed a handful of times. The rearrangement joins TRBV6-1 to TRBJ1-4; D unclear. Germline V lookup: CDR1 MNHNS, CDR2 SASEGT. The CDR3 consists of 14 residues. The V end lost 5 bases, the J end lost 5 bases, and 12 bases lay between the germline ends. CDR3: CASSLRGVNEKLFF. The CDR3 DNA is TGTGCCAGCAGTTTGCGGGGAGTGAATGAAAAACTGTTTTTT.

The chain carries TRBV5-1 and TRBJ1-2; the match to TRBD1 covers 7 bases. CDR1 is SGHRS and CDR2 is YFSETQ in the germline V gene. V lost 3 bases, J lost 1 base, and 3 bases stayed unmatched. The CDR3 loop spans 14 amino acids. CDR3 in amino acids: CASSSGQHNYGYTF. The CDR3, as DNA: TGCGCCAGCAGCTCGGGACAGCATAACTATGGCTACACCTTC. The full variable domain, with the rest looked up from reference TRBV5-1 and TRBJ1-2, is KAGVTQTPRYLIKTRGQQVTLSCSPISGHRSVSWYQQTPGQGLQFLFEYFSETQRNKGNFPGRFSGRQFSNSRSEMNVSTLELGDSALYLCASSSGQHNYGYTFGSGTRLTVV.

Concerning this clone: The sample carries other DNA sequences with the same CDR3. The CDR3 DNA is TGTGCCAGCAGCCAAGATCTGCCAGGCAACACCGGGGAGCTGTTTTTT. Translation: CASSQDLPGNTGELFF. This chain joins TRBV14 and TRBJ2-2; no firm D call. There are 16 residues in the CDR3. The ends were cut back, 0 bases at V and 2 bases at J, with 10 bases in the middle. Germline V gene lookup returns CDR1 SGHDN and CDR2 FVKESK.

This chain joins TRBV19 and TRBJ1-2; 7 bases line up with TRBD1. This CDR3 contains 13 residues. Trimming at V came to 7 bases and at J to 8 bases, leaving 10 bases not matched to a gene. Germline V lookup: CDR1 LNHDA, CDR2 SQIVND (reference sequence). CDR3 sequence: CASTPAGTAGYTF. DNA for the CDR3: TGTGCCAGTACTCCGGCCGGGACAGCCGGCTACACCTTC.

This clone was observed a handful of times. The chain recombines TRBV7-8 with TRBJ1-4; 9 nucleotides line up with TRBD1. Germline CDR1 and CDR2: SGHVS and FQNEAQ. Trimming removed 6 bases from V and 8 bases from J; junction bases left unmatched: 7. The CDR3 runs to 14 residues. As DNA, the CDR3 is TGTGCCAGCAGGCTGACAGGGGGTGTGGAAAAACTGTTTTTT. Protein sequence: CASRLTGGVEKLFF. The full variable domain, rest sourced from reference TRBV7-8 and TRBJ1-4, is GAGVSQSPRYKVAKRGQDVALRCDPISGHVSLFWYQQALGQGPEFLTYFQNEAQLDKSGLPSDRFFAERPEGSVSTLKIQRTQQEDSAVYLCASRLTGGVEKLFFGSGTQLSVL.

This clone occurred a few times. The CDR3 DNA sequence: TGTGCCAGTAGTGGGCGAAGGGGTCACGAGCAGTACTTC. It translates to CASSGRRGHEQYF. V usage is TRBV19 and J usage is TRBJ2-7; a possible D gene is TRBD1 (5 bases). The V and J ends lost 5 bases and 5 bases respectively, with 13 bases between them. From germline, CDR1 is LNHDA and CDR2 SQIVND (reference sequence). This CDR3 has 13 residues.

This clone was found a few times. This chain joins TRBV10-3 and TRBJ2-3; 7 bases agree with TRBD2. The germline V gene has CDR1 ENHRY and CDR2 SYGVKD. The CDR3 has 15 amino acids. The trim removed 10 bases at V and 6 bases at J, leaving 16 bases unmatched. In DNA, the CDR3 is TGTGCCACCCTTGGGAGGGGCTGGGTTGCGGATACGCAGTATTTT. This sequence encodes CATLGRGWVADTQYF.

This clone was counted between two and nine times. Here the CDR3 reads CASSYGNRYGEQYF. CDR3 DNA: TGTGCCAGCAGTTACGGGAACAGGTATGGCGAGCAGTACTTC. The rearrangement links TRBV6-5 to TRBJ2-7, with D perhaps TRBD1 (5 bases). From germline, CDR1 is MNHEY and CDR2 SVGAGI. The CDR3 totals 14 residues. Trimming pared 2 bases from V and 6 bases from J, leaving 14 bases between.

This clone occurred a few times. V usage is TRBV7-2 and J usage is TRBJ1-4; 9 bases fit TRBD1. V was pared by 5 bases and J by 8 bases, with 12 bases of the junction left unmatched. This CDR3 contains 16 residues. From germline, CDR1 is SGHTA and CDR2 FQGNSA. The CDR3 DNA reads as TGTGCCAGCAGCCGCGCTCCGGGACAGGGAAGAGAAAAACTGTTTTTT. Protein: CASSRAPGQGREKLFF. The full variable domain, its missing parts supplied by reference TRBV7-2 and TRBJ1-4, is GAGVSQSPSNKVTEKGKDVELRCDPISGHTALYWYRQSLGQGLEFLIYFQGNSAPDKSGLPSDRFSAERTGGSVSTLTIQRTQQEDSAVYLCASSRAPGQGREKLFFGSGTQLSVL.

V and J are TRBV7-2 and TRBJ2-4, with D uncertain. The CDR3 is 15 residues long. V shed 1 base and J shed 4 bases, with 11 bases lying between them. Germline CDR1 and CDR2: SGHTA and FQGNSA. The CDR3: CASSLVTRSKNIQYF. For the CDR3, the DNA is TGTGCCAGCAGCTTAGTAACGCGGAGTAAAAACATTCAGTACTTC.

The CDR3 DNA is TGCGCCAGCAGCCCTTCCGGGACAGGGGGCTTTAATCAGCCCCAGCATTTT. This encodes CASSPSGTGGFNQPQHF. This rearrangement joins TRBV4-3 to TRBJ1-5; 12 bases line up with TRBD1. Germline values: CDR1 LGHNA, CDR2 YSLEER. V gave up 4 bases and J gave up 4 bases; unmatched junction bases: 8. The CDR3 is made up of 17 amino acids.

This rearrangement joins TRBV19 to TRBJ2-1; 7 nucleotides align to TRBD2. The CDR3 extends over 15 amino acids. The germline CDR1 and CDR2 sequences are LNHDA and SQIVND (reference sequence). V trimming: 6 bases; J trimming: 4 bases; junction bases outside the gene matches: 9. The CDR3 nucleotides are TGTGCCAGTAGCCTGGGACTACCACCTTACAATGAGCAGTTCTTC. Protein sequence: CASSLGLPPYNEQFF.